A single sample gave rise to the 10 T cell receptor beta chains below, sequenced in a study of blood T cell repertoires in COVID-19 (TCRdb year 2020). The library came from the immunoSEQ multiplex PCR assay. The table was pulled from immuneACCESS by TCRdb, which kept in-frame rearrangements only. Such tables lose some clones; where checked, under half of the loss comes from unresolved V genes, and the rest has no known cause. The sample has under 85,000 clones on record, around four fifths of them singletons. The ten largest clones represent 30% to 45% of the sample. Sequenced sample: peripheral blood. These receptor sequences come from a man older than 75 with active or convalescent COVID-19.

This clone occurred once. The rearrangement uses TRBV5-1 and TRBJ2-2; D is perhaps TRBD2 (5 bases). Germline loops: CDR1 SGHRS, CDR2 YFSETQ. With 9 bases removed from V and 5 bases from J, the gap between germline ends came to 23 bases. The CDR3 extends over 16 amino acids. CDR3 DNA sequence: TGCGCCACTAAATCGGACCCTAGCAGTTCTACCGGGGAGCTGTTTTTT. It is translated as CATKSDPSSSTGELFF.

V gene TRBV5-5 combines with J gene TRBJ1-5; D unresolved. CDR1 is SGHKS and CDR2 is YYEKEE in the germline V gene (reference sequence). Trimming stripped 0 bases from V and 4 bases from J, with 5 bases between. This CDR3 is built from 13 residues. In DNA, the CDR3 is TGTGCCAGCAGCTTGGCGGGAAATCAGCCCCAGCATTTT. Protein: CASSLAGNQPQHF.

The chain recombines TRBV2 with TRBJ1-1, with 9 bases that match TRBD1. Per the germline V gene, CDR1 is SNHLY and CDR2 is FYNNEI. The CDR3 has 14 residues. Losses at the gene ends were 7 bases for V and 5 bases for J; bases not matched to a gene: 8. The CDR3 bases are TGTGCCAGCACCCACGGACAGGGGAGGACTGAAGCTTTCTTT. Translated: CASTHGQGRTEAFF.

The chain uses TRBV30 and TRBJ2-7; TRBD2 matches 12 bases. The CDR3 has 14 residues. J lost 4 bases, V lost 4 bases, and 5 bases had no gene match. Germline-derived CDR1 and CDR2 are GTSNPN and SVGIG (reference sequence). The CDR3 DNA follows: TGTGCCTGGATAGGACTAGCGGGGTTATACGAGCAGTACTTC. It specifies CAWIGLAGLYEQYF.

The genes are TRBV28 and TRBJ1-1, with D uncertain. The CDR3 spans 11 residues. V was trimmed by 5 bases and J by 5 bases, leaving 6 bases between them. Germline V gene data show CDR1 as MDHEN and CDR2 as SYDVKM. CDR3 nucleotide sequence: TGTGCCAGCAGTCCACGGACTGAAGCTTTCTTT. Amino acids: CASSPRTEAFF.

This chain uses TRBV30 with TRBJ1-1; D is perhaps TRBD1 (6 bases). Germline V gene lookup returns CDR1 GTSNPN and CDR2 SVGIG (reference sequence). This CDR3 has 13 residues. V was pared by 0 bases and J by 7 bases, with 12 bases between. CDR3 amino acids: CAWSVGGAGEAFF. CDR3 bases: TGTGCCTGGAGTGTTGGGGGGGCCGGTGAAGCTTTCTTT.

The genes are TRBV7-8 and TRBJ2-2; the D gene is possibly TRBD1 (6 bases). The germline gives CDR1 SGHVS, CDR2 FQNEAQ. The CDR3 has 15 amino acids. Trimming stripped 1 base from V and 6 bases from J, with 12 bases between. The CDR3 is CASSLVFRGAGELFF. The CDR3 DNA reads TGTGCCAGCAGCTTAGTGTTCAGGGGTGCCGGGGAGCTGTTTTTT.

This rearrangement joins TRBV18 to TRBJ1-5; tentatively, D is TRBD1 (6 bases). The length of the CDR3 is 15 residues. The germline V gene has CDR1 KGHSH and CDR2 LQKENI. Between the trimmed V and J ends, which lost 2 bases and 4 bases, there was a span of 12 bases. The CDR3 sequence is CASSPGGLGNQPQHF. DNA for the CDR3: TGTGCCAGCTCACCAGGGGGCTTGGGGAATCAGCCCCAGCATTTT.

This chain uses TRBV7-9 with TRBJ1-2; TRBD1 matches at 7 bases. This CDR3 comprises 16 residues. The J segment lost 8 bases and the V segment lost 0 bases, leaving 12 bases of the junction unmatched. CDR1 is SEHNR, CDR2 FQNEAQ, per germline (reference sequence). DNA of the CDR3: TGTGCCAGCAGCTTAGCGCTGGGGGACAGAAGGAACGGCTACACCTTC. It encodes CASSLALGDRRNGYTF.

The V and J genes are TRBV20-1 and TRBJ1-1; TRBD1 matches at 7 bases. Germline V gene sequence: CDR1 DFQATT, CDR2 SNEGSKA (reference sequence). Trimming at V came to 3 bases and at J to 5 bases, leaving 6 bases not matched to a gene. The CDR3 covers 13 residues. The CDR3 nucleotides read TGCAGTGCTAGTGGGGACAGAAGGACTGAAGCTTTCTTT. This codes for CSASGDRRTEAFF.